The 30 T cell receptor beta chains below come from one sample, sequenced in a study of shared clonotypes between healthy human individuals. The assay was immunoSEQ multiplex PCR, and TCRdb's table has in-frame clones only and misses some. The top ten hold roughly 1.5% of the sample, which has about a million clones, over 75% seen once. Sequenced sample: memory CD4+ T cells sorted from blood. As to subset: CD45RA-negative fraction. The receptors stem from a man between 18 and 35 years old in good health.

The chain has TRBV10-3 and TRBJ1-4, with D hard to call. The CDR3 totals 15 residues. Germline V lookup: CDR1 ENHRY, CDR2 SYGVKD. V shed 2 bases and J shed 5 bases, with 12 bases lying between them. The CDR3 DNA follows: TGTGCCATCAGTGAGATAGGACCACCAAATGAAAAACTGTTTTTT. It specifies CAISEIGPPNEKLFF.

The chain carries TRBV11-2 and TRBJ1-1; 8 nucleotides line up with TRBD1. CDR1 is SGHAT, CDR2 FQNNGV, per germline. J was trimmed by 7 bases and V by 0 bases; bases with no gene match: 4. The CDR3 totals 14 residues. This chain's CDR3 is CASSLDRGRGEAFF. In DNA, the CDR3 is TGTGCCAGCAGCTTAGACAGGGGGCGGGGTGAAGCTTTCTTT.

The chain employs TRBV18 and TRBJ2-3, with 7 positions matching TRBD1. The CDR3 totals 14 residues. Germline trimming cut 6 bases from V and 4 bases from J; bases unmatched to any gene: 7. Germline V gene lookup returns CDR1 KGHSH and CDR2 LQKENI. CDR3 sequence (DNA): TGTGCCAGCTCGCGACAGGGCAGCGCAGATACGCAGTATTTT. The encoded protein is CASSRQGSADTQYF.

Note on this clone: This sample includes further DNA sequences coding for the same CDR3. The chain links TRBV5-1 to TRBJ2-1; D may be TRBD2 (5 bases). This CDR3 has 15 residues. The ends were cut back, 0 bases at V and 1 base at J, with 8 bases in the middle. CDR1 and CDR2 from the germline V gene are SGHRS and YFSETQ. The CDR3 is CASSLGTGSYNEQFF. CDR3 DNA sequence: TGCGCCAGCAGCTTGGGTACGGGGTCCTACAATGAGCAGTTCTTC.

This clone came up once. The genes are TRBV28 and TRBJ2-7, with D maybe TRBD2 (6 bases). CDR3 length equals 17 residues. Trimming removed 3 bases at V and 4 bases at J, with 22 bases between. Germline V CDR1 and CDR2: MDHEN, SYDVKM. The CDR3 here is CASSFGPQMGLTYEQYF. CDR3 coding DNA: TGTGCCAGCAGTTTTGGTCCCCAAATGGGACTGACTTACGAGCAGTACTTC.

This clone was seen only once. The rearrangement joins TRBV7-9 to TRBJ2-3; no clear D. The length of the CDR3 is 14 residues. Germline V lookup: CDR1 SEHNR, CDR2 FQNEAQ (reference sequence). Trimming removed 2 bases at V and 4 bases at J, with 10 bases between. The CDR3 region has the DNA TGTGCCAGCAGCTTATCCATAGCTGCAGATACGCAGTATTTT. Protein: CASSLSIAADTQYF. The full variable domain, its missing parts supplied by reference TRBV7-9 and TRBJ2-3, is DTGVSQNPRHKITKRGQNVTFRCDPISEHNRLYWYRQTLGQGPEFLTYFQNEAQLEKSRLLSDRFSAERPKGSFSTLEIQRTEQGDSAMYLCASSLSIAADTQYFGPGTRLTVL.

The genes are TRBV11-2 and TRBJ1-6, with D hard to call. V shed 5 bases and J shed 5 bases, with 16 bases lying between them. The CDR3 loop spans 16 amino acids. Looked up from germline, CDR1 is SGHAT and CDR2 is FQNNGV. CDR3 loop: CASSRNIRLDNSPLHF. The CDR3 DNA reads TGTGCCAGCAGCCGAAATATCCGACTCGATAATTCACCCCTCCACTTT.

This chain connects TRBV28 to TRBJ1-5, with TRBD1 identical over 9 bases. The length of the CDR3 is 15 residues. V lost 6 bases and J lost 7; bases outside the gene matches: 10. Germline CDR1 reads MDHEN; CDR2 reads SYDVKM. The CDR3 region is CASSSYAGTGQPQHF. CDR3 DNA: TGTGCCAGCAGCTCTTACGCCGGGACAGGGCAGCCCCAGCATTTT.

This clone turned up a few times. The chain recombines TRBV11-3 with TRBJ2-2; D perhaps matches TRBD2 (6 bases). CDR1 and CDR2 (germline): SGHNT, YENEEA. The V end was cut by 1 base, the J end by 0 bases, with 12 bases between. This CDR3 is built from 17 residues. The CDR3: CASSLGVTGANTGELFF. CDR3 nucleotides: TGTGCCAGCAGCTTAGGAGTAACGGGGGCGAACACCGGGGAGCTGTTTTTT.

There are a few counts of this clone. V gene TRBV6-1 combines with J gene TRBJ1-1; D unresolved. Per the germline V gene, CDR1 is MNHNS and CDR2 is SASEGT. CDR3 length: 12 amino acids. Trimming pared 4 bases from V and 13 bases from J, leaving 16 bases between. The CDR3 nucleotides are TGTGCCAGCAGTGGCGAACGGGTTATGGGTTTCTTT. It specifies CASSGERVMGFF.

V and J are TRBV10-3 and TRBJ2-1, with 8 bases lining up with TRBD1. CDR3 length: 15 amino acids. CDR1 is ENHRY, CDR2 SYGVKD, per germline. The ends lost 3 bases at V and 2 bases at J; junction bases unmatched: 3. In DNA, the CDR3 is TGTGCCATCAGTGAAGGCAGGGGGCCCTACAATGAGCAGTTCTTC. Its protein product is CAISEGRGPYNEQFF.

Worth noting for this clone: This same CDR3 is encoded by further DNA sequences in the sample. CDR3 loop: CASSLSRYNEQFF. The CDR3 DNA is TGTGCCAGCAGCTTAAGCAGATACAATGAGCAGTTCTTC. The gene calls are TRBV7-2 and TRBJ2-1; D unclear. This CDR3 is 13 amino acids long. V lost 2 bases and J 4 bases, leaving 6 bases between the germline ends. Germline V gene lookup returns CDR1 SGHTA and CDR2 FQGNSA.

The chain links TRBV7-2 to TRBJ2-7; 8 nucleotides match TRBD1. V dropped 6 bases and J dropped 4; count of bases not matched to a gene: 14. Germline CDR1 is SGHTA and CDR2 is FQGNSA. There are 16 residues in the CDR3. This CDR3 is CASSIGSGGAGYEQYF. The DNA for the CDR3 is TGTGCCAGCAGTATTGGTTCAGGGGGCGCGGGGTACGAGCAGTACTTC.

The gene calls are TRBV30 and TRBJ2-2; D is undetermined. This CDR3 spans 15 amino acids. Germline V gene data show CDR1 as GTSNPN and CDR2 as SVGIG (reference sequence). Trimming removed 3 bases at V and 2 bases at J, with 13 bases between. CDR3 DNA sequence: TGTGCCTGGAGGAGAAGAGACATAAACACCGGGGAGCTGTTTTTT. Its protein is CAWRRRDINTGELFF.

Ten or more counts support this clone. It is unclear where the CDR3 begins or ends on the DNA, so no DNA is shown, and the CDR3 is as TCRdb lists it. The chain has TRBV7-6 and TRBJ2-1; the D call of TRBD1 is as the table states it, not checked on the DNA. Both ends counted, the CDR3 spans 15 residues. Germline V gene data show CDR1 as SGHVS and CDR2 as FNYEAQ. CDR3 residues: CASSLAGHFGNEQFF.

A single count supports this clone. The junction differs from germline at one of its ends, possibly a read error. The J gene is TRBJ2-7, the V gene TRBV18, with TRBD2 matching 8 bases. The germline V gene has CDR1 KGHSH and CDR2 LQKENI. The CDR3 runs 14 residues. CDR3 loop: CASSPPNPTGTSNF. DNA of the CDR3: TGTGCCAGCTCACCACCCAACCCCACCGGGACTAGTAATTTC. Looking up the rest from reference TRBV18 and TRBJ2-7 gives the full variable domain: NAGVMQNPRHLVRRRGQEARLRCSPMKGHSHVYWYRQLPEEGLKFMVYLQKENIIDESGMPKERFSAEFPKEGPSILRIQQVVRGDSAAYFCASSPPNPTGTSNFGPGTRLTVT.

Regarding this clone: A far larger clone is just one base off, so this is likely a read error. This specimen includes other DNA sequences encoding the same CDR3. The rearrangement joins TRBV9 to TRBJ2-1, with TRBD2 matching 12 bases. V lost 3 bases to trimming and J lost 3 bases; unmatched junction nucleotides: 1. Germline assignment: CDR1 SGDLS and CDR2 YYNGEE. CDR3 length equals 15 residues. DNA for the CDR3: TGTGCCAGCAGCGAGACTAGCGGGAGCTACAATGAGCAGTTCTTC. Amino acids: CASSETSGSYNEQFF.

The chain joins TRBV11-3 to TRBJ2-3; possible D gene TRBD2, 6 bases. The CDR3 runs 14 residues. Germline V CDR1 and CDR2: SGHNT, YENEEA. Between the trimmed V and J ends, which lost 5 bases and 5 bases, there was a span of 14 bases. The CDR3 DNA follows: TGTGCCAGCAGCCAAAACGGGGGTCAAGATACGCAGTATTTT. Amino acids: CASSQNGGQDTQYF.

The chain is built from TRBV5-1 and TRBJ1-1; D gene ambiguous. The germline V and J ends were trimmed by 4 bases and 2 bases, with 15 bases remaining between them. The V gene's germline CDR1 is SGHRS and CDR2 YFSETQ. CDR3 size: 15 residues. In nucleotides, the CDR3 is TGCGCCAGCAGCCCCAACTCTGGCCAAAACACTGAAGCTTTCTTT. Amino acid sequence: CASSPNSGQNTEAFF. Combining the CDR3 with reference TRBV5-1 and TRBJ1-1 gives the whole variable domain KAGVTQTPRYLIKTRGQQVTLSCSPISGHRSVSWYQQTPGQGLQFLFEYFSETQRNKGNFPGRFSGRQFSNSRSEMNVSTLELGDSALYLCASSPNSGQNTEAFFGQGTRLTVV.

As regards this clone: Other DNA sequences in the same sample also yield this CDR3. The rearrangement joins TRBV7-2 to TRBJ2-7, with D perhaps TRBD2 (6 bases). From germline, CDR1 is SGHTA and CDR2 FQGNSA. V lost 1 base, J lost 5 bases, and 9 bases lay in between. CDR3 length equals 13 residues. The CDR3 is CASSLGGGDEQYF. The CDR3 DNA is TGTGCCAGCAGCTTAGGGGGAGGTGACGAGCAGTACTTC.

The genes are TRBV6-6 and TRBJ2-7, with D possibly called TRBD1 or TRBD2 (5 bases each). Germline loops: CDR1 MNHNY, CDR2 SVGAGI (reference sequence). This CDR3 spans 13 amino acids. The V and J ends lost 10 bases and 2 bases respectively, with 15 bases between them. CDR3 amino acids: CATTGPGPYEQYF. The CDR3, as DNA: TGTGCCACCACAGGACCGGGGCCCTACGAGCAGTACTTC.

This chain joins TRBV30 and TRBJ1-4; D is perhaps TRBD1 (5 bases). The V end lost 5 bases, the J end lost 7 bases, and 11 bases lay between the germline ends. The CDR3 sequence is 12 residues long. Per germline, CDR1 GTSNPN and CDR2 SVGIG (reference sequence). CDR3 nucleotides: TGTGCCTGGGGGGCTGAGGCTGAAAAACTGTTTTTT. It translates to CAWGAEAEKLFF.

Points on this clone: Other DNA sequences from this sample encode an identical CDR3 as well. The V and J genes are TRBV18 and TRBJ2-5, with D possibly matching TRBD2 (5 bases). V gave up 1 base and J gave up 5 bases, with 5 bases separating them. The CDR3 runs to 12 residues. The V gene's germline CDR1 is KGHSH and CDR2 LQKENI. The CDR3 spells CASSPLAETQYF. Written as DNA, the CDR3 is TGTGCCAGCTCACCACTAGCGGAGACCCAGTACTTC.

J is TRBJ1-1 and V is TRBV10-3; D uncertain. V gave up 0 bases and J gave up 3 bases, with 5 bases separating them. The CDR3 spans 13 residues. Germline V gene sequence: CDR1 ENHRY, CDR2 SYGVKD. CDR3 sequence: CAISESRHTEAFF. CDR3 coding DNA: TGTGCCATCAGTGAGTCTCGGCACACTGAAGCTTTCTTT.

This clone was seen more than once but under ten times. The chain recombines TRBV4-3 with TRBJ2-5; 11 bases align to TRBD2. Germline V gene lookup returns CDR1 LGHNA and CDR2 YSLEER. The CDR3 contains 19 residues. J was trimmed by 0 bases and V by 0 bases; bases with no gene match: 9. The CDR3, as DNA: TGCGCCAGCAGCCAAGATCGGCTAGCGGGAGGCCTACACCAAGAGACCCAGTACTTC. As protein: CASSQDRLAGGLHQETQYF.

The genes are TRBV4-1 and TRBJ2-5; 15 bases agree with TRBD2. V was clipped by 4 bases and J by 5 bases; unmatched bases: 5. Looked up from germline, CDR1 is MGHRA and CDR2 is YSYEKL. The CDR3 consists of 16 residues. The CDR3 loop reads CASSPGLAGGYETQYF. The CDR3 DNA sequence: TGCGCCAGCAGCCCAGGACTAGCGGGGGGGTATGAGACCCAGTACTTC.

This chain joins TRBV6-5 and TRBJ1-1, with D unresolved. Looked up from germline, CDR1 is MNHEY and CDR2 is SVGAGI. The CDR3 loop spans 15 amino acids. V gave up 0 bases and J gave up 5 bases, with 13 bases separating them. Here the CDR3 reads CASSYSGARRTEAFF. CDR3 bases: TGTGCCAGCAGTTACTCGGGAGCACGGCGGACTGAAGCTTTCTTT.

The CDR3 DNA reads TGCGCCAGCAGCTTCGCTGCCTCCGGAAAAACTGGAAACACCATATATTTT. This encodes CASSFAASGKTGNTIYF. The chain couples TRBV5-1 to TRBJ1-3; D unclear. Germline V gene lookup returns CDR1 SGHRS and CDR2 YFSETQ. The CDR3 runs 17 residues. V lost 2 bases and J lost 2, with 17 bases in between.

This clone was counted a few times. The chain uses TRBV10-3 and TRBJ2-2; TRBD2 matches 8 bases. The CDR3 is made up of 14 amino acids. The germline gives CDR1 ENHRY, CDR2 SYGVKD. V lost 4 bases to trimming and J lost 5 bases; unmatched junction nucleotides: 3. CDR3 in DNA: TGTGCCATCAGTGCCCGGGGGGGAACCGGGGAGCTGTTTTTT. Protein sequence: CAISARGGTGELFF.

The rearrangement joins TRBV10-2 to TRBJ1-1, with 9 bases that match TRBD1. CDR1 and CDR2 from the germline V gene are WSHSY and SAAADI. CDR3 length: 12 residues. Trimming at V came to 6 bases and at J to 10 bases, leaving 6 bases not matched to a gene. The CDR3 sequence: CASRGQGHVAFF. The CDR3 coding sequence is TGCGCCAGCAGAGGACAGGGGCACGTAGCTTTCTTT.